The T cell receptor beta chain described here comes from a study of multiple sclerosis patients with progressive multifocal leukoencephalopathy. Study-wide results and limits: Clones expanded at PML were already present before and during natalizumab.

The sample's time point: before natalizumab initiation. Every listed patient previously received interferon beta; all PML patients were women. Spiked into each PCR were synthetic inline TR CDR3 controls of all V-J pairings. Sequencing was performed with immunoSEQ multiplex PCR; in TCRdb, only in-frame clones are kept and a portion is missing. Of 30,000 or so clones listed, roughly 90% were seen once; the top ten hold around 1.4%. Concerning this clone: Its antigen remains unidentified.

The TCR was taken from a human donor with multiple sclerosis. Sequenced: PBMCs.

The CDR3 DNA reads TGTGCCAGCAGCTTGGATAGCGGGCCCCTCTACGAGCAGTACTTC. As protein: CASSLDSGPLYEQYF. The chain has TRBV7-9 and TRBJ2-5; TRBD2 matches at 7 bases. The DNA matches TRBJ2-7 better at its end, which makes the J call doubtful. The CDR3 runs 15 residues. Germline V gene sequence: CDR1 SEHNR, CDR2 FQNEAQ (reference sequence).